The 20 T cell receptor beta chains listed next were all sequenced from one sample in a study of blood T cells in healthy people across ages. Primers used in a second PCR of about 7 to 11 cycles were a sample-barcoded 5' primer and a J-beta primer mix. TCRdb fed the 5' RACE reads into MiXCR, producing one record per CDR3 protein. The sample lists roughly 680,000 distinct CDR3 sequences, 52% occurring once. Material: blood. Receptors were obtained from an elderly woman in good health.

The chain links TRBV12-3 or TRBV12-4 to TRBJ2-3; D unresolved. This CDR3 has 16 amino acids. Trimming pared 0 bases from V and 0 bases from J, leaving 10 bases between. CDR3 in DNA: TGTGCCAGCAGTTTAGCTCTAGATTTTAGCACAGATACGCAGTATTTT. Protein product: CASSLALDFSTDTQYF.

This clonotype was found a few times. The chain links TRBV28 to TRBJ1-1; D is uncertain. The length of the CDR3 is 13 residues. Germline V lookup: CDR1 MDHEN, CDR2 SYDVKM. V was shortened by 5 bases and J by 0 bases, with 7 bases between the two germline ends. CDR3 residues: CASSLDMNTEAFF. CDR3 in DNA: TGTGCCAGCAGTCTAGACATGAACACTGAAGCTTTCTTT.

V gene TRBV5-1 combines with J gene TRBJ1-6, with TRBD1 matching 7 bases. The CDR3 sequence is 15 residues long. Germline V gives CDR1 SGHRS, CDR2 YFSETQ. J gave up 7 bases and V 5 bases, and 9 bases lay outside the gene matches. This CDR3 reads CASRNTGALNSPLHF. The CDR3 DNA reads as TGCGCCAGCAGGAATACAGGGGCCCTAAATTCACCCCTCCACTTT.

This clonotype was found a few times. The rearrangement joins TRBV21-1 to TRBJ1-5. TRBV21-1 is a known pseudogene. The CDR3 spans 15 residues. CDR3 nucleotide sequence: TGTGCCAGCAGCACAGAAACTTGGGCTTGTCAGCCCCAGCATTTT. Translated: CASSTETWACQPQHF.

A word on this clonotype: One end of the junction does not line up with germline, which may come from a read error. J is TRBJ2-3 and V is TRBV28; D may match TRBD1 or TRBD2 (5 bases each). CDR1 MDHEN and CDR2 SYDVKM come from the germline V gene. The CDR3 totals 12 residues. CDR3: CAGRDDTGTQYF. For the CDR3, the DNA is TGTGCCGGCCGGGACGACACAGGTACGCAGTATTTT.

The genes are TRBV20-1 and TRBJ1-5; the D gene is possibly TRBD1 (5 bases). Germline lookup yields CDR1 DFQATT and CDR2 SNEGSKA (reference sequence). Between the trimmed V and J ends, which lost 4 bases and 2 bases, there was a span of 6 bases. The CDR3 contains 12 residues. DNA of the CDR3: TGCAGTGCTACGACAGGCAATCAGCCCCAGCATTTT. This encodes CSATTGNQPQHF.

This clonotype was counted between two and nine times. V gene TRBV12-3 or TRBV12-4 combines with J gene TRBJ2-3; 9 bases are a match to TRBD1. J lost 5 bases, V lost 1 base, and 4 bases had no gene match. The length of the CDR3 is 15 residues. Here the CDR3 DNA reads TGTGCCAGCAGTTTAGGGGGACAGGGAGGAGATACGCAGTATTTT. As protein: CASSLGGQGGDTQYF.

CDR3 in amino acids: CATSDSRVAQYF. In DNA form, the CDR3 reads TGTGCCACCAGTGATTCCAGAGTGGCGCAGTATTTT. The rearrangement links TRBV24-1 to TRBJ2-3; D is unresolved. V lost 2 bases and J 10 bases, leaving 9 bases between the germline ends. The CDR3 is made up of 12 amino acids. The germline V gene encodes CDR1 KGHDR and CDR2 SFDVKD.

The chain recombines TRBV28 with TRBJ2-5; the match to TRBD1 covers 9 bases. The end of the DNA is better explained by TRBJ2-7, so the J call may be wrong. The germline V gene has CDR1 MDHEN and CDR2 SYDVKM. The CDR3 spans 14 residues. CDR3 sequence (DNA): TGTGCCAGCAGTTTATGGGACAGGGGCCACGAGCAGTACTTC. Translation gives CASSLWDRGHEQYF.

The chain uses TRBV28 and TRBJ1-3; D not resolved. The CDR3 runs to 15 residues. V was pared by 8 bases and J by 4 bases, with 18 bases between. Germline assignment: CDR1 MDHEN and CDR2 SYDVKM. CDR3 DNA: TGTGCCAGCGTTATGGCCTCCCTGGGAGGAAACACCATATATTTT. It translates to CASVMASLGGNTIYF.

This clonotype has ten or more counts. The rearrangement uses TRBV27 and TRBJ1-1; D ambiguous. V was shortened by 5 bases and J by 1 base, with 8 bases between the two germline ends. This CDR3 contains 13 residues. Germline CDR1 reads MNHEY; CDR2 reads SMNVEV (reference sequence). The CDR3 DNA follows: TGTGCCAGCAGTGCCGCAGGGAACACTGAAGCTTTCTTT. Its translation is CASSAAGNTEAFF.

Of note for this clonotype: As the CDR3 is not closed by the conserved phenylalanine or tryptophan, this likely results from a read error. The CDR3 protein is CASSVADNSYEQYY. CDR3 DNA sequence: TGTGCCAGCAGCGTAGCGGACAACTCCTACGAGCAGTACTAC. The chain couples TRBV9 to TRBJ2-7; perhaps TRBD1 as D (5 bases). V was cut by 0 bases and J by 0 bases, with 7 bases left in between. This CDR3 comprises 14 residues. The V gene's germline CDR1 is SGDLS and CDR2 YYNGEE.

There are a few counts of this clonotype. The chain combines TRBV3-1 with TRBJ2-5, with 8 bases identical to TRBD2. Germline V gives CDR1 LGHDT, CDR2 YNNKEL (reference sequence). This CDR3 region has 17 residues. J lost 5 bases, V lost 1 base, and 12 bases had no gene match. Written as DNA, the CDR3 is TGTGCCAGCAGCCAAGCACCGACCGGGACTAGAGATGAGACCCAGTACTTC. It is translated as CASSQAPTGTRDETQYF.

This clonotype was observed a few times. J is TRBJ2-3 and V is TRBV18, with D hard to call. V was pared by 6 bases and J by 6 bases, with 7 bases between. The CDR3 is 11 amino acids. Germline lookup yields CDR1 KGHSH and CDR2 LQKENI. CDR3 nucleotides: TGTGCCAGCTCCGTTCATGATACGCAGTATTTT. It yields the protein CASSVHDTQYF.

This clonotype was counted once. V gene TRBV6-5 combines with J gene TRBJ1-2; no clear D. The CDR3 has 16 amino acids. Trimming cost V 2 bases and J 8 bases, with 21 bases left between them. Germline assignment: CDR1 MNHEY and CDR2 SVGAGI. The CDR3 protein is CASSYRAQTEVSGYTF. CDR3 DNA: TGTGCCAGCAGTTACAGGGCCCAAACGGAGGTGAGCGGCTACACCTTC.

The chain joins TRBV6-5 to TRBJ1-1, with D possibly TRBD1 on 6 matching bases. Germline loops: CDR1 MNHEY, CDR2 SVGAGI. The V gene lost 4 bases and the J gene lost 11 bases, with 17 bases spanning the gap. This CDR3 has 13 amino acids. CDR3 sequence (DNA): TGTGCCAGCAGTTCGAACAGGGCTGTCAGCGCTTTCTTT. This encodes CASSSNRAVSAFF.

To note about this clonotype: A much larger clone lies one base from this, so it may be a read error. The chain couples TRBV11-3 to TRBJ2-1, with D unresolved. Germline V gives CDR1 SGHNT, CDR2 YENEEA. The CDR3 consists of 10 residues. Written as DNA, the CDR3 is TGTGAAGAAGCCTACGATGAGCAGTTCTTC. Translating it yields CEEAYDEQFF.

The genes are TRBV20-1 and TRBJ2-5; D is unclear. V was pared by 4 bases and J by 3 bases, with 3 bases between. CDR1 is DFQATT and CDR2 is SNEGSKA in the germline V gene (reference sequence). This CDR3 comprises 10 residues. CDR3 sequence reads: CSATEETQYF. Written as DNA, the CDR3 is TGCAGTGCTACGGAAGAGACCCAGTACTTC.

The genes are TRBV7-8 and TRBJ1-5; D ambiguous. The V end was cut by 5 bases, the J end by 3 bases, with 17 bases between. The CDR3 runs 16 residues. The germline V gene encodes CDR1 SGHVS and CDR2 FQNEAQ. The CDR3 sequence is CASSPNAPTYNQPQHF. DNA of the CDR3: TGTGCCAGCAGCCCCAACGCCCCCACTTACAATCAGCCCCAGCATTTT.

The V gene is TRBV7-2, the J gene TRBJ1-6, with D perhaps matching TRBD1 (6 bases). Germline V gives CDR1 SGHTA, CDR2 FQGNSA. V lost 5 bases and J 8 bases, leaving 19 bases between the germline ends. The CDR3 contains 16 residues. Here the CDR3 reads CASSPGVTGLHSPLHF. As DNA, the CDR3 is TGTGCCAGCAGCCCAGGGGTAACAGGGCTCCATTCACCCCTCCACTTT.